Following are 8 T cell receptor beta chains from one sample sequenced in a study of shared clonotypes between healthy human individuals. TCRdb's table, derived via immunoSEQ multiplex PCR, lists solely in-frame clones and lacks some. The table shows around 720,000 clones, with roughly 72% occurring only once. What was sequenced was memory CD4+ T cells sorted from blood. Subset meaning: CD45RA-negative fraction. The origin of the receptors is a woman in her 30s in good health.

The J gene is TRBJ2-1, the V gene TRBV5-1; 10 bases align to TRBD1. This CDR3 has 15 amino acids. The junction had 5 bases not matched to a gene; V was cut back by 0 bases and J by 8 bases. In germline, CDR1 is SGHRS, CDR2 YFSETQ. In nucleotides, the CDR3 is TGCGCCAGCAGCTTGGGACAGGGGGCATGGGATGAGCAGTTCTTC. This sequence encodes CASSLGQGAWDEQFF.

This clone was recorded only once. CDR3 in amino acids: CASSYSSVSSPEQYF. CDR3 DNA sequence: TGTGCCAGCAGTTACTCGAGTGTTAGTTCCCCGGAGCAGTACTTC. V gene TRBV6-6 combines with J gene TRBJ2-7; D uncertain. This CDR3 spans 15 amino acids. With 0 bases removed from V and 7 bases from J, the gap between germline ends came to 16 bases. Germline CDR1 is MNHNY and CDR2 is SVGAGI (reference sequence).

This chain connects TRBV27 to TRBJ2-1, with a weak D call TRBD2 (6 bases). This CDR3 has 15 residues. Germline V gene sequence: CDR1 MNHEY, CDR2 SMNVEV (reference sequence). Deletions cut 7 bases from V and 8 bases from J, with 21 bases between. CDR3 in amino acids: CASNHLAPEGYEQFF. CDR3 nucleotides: TGTGCCAGCAACCACCTAGCGCCGGAGGGCTATGAGCAGTTCTTC.

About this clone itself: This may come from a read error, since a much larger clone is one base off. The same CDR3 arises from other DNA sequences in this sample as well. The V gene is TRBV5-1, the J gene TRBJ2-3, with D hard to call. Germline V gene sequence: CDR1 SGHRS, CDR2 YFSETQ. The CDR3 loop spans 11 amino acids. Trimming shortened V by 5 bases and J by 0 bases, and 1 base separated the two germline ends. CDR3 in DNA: TGCGCCAGCAGTAGCACAGATACGCAGTATTTT. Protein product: CASSSTDTQYF.

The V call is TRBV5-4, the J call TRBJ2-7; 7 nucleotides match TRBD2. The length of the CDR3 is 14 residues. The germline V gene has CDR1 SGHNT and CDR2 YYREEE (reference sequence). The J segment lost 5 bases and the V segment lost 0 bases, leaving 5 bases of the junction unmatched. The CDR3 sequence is CASSLGEGPNEQYF. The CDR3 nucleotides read TGTGCCAGCAGCTTGGGGGAGGGGCCCAACGAGCAGTACTTC.

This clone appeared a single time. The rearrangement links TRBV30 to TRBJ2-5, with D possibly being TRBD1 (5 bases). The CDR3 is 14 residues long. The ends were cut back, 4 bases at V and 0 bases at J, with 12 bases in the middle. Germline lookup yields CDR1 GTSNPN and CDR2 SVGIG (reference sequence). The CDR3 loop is CAWTPGYYQETQYF. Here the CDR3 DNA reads TGTGCCTGGACACCAGGGTATTACCAAGAGACCCAGTACTTC.

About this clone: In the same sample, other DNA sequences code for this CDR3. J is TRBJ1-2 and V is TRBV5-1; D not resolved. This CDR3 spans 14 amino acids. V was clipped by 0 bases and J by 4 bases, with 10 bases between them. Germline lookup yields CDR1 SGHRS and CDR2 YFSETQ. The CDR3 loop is CASSLEGSLYGYTF. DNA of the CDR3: TGCGCCAGCAGCTTGGAAGGCAGTCTCTATGGCTACACCTTC.

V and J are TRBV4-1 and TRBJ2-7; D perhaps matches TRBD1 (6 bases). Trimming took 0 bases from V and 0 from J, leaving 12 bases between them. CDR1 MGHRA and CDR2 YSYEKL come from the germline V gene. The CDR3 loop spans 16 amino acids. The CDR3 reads CASSQEMDRPSYEQYF. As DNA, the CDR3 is TGCGCCAGCAGCCAAGAGATGGACAGACCCTCCTACGAGCAGTACTTC.